This TCR beta chain came from a study of identical twins. Whole-study results and caveats: Because invariant MAIT and iNKT cells could be present, zero-insertion analyses could be partly confounded. Insertions were reduced in abundant cord blood beta clonotypes but not in memory repertoires.

The table lists this clonotype with a few counts. Antigen: not known. Healthy Caucasian donors formed the entire cohort. TCRdb independently ran MiXCR on the 5' RACE reads; one entry per CDR3 protein. This table holds a few hundred thousand distinct CDR3 sequences, over 12% found once. The CDR3 is 15 amino acids. The V gene end was trimmed by 3 bases and the J gene end by 3 bases; junction bases not matched to a gene: 6. Germline CDR1 SGHTA, CDR2 FQGNSA. This sample was shared with a second study, whose subject was yellow fever vaccine responses in identical twins.

What was sequenced was CD4+ T cells sorted from blood. This chain uses TRBV7-2 with TRBJ1-1; 8 bases fit TRBD1. The sequence derives from a woman aged 18-29 years in good health. CDR3 in DNA: TGTGCCAGCAGCTTCGTCCAGGGGGCAGACACTGAAGCTTTCTTT. Translating it yields CASSFVQGADTEAFF.